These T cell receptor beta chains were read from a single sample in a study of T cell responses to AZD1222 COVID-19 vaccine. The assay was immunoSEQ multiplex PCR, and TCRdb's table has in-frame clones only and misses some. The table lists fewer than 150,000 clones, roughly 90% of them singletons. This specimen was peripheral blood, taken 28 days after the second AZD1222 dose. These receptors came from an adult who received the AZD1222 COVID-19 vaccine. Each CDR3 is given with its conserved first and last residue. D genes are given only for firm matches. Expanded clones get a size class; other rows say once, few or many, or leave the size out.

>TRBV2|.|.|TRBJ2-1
TGTGCCAGCAGCCAATACAATGAGCAGTTCTTC
CASSQYNEQFF
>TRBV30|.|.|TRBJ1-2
TGTGCCTGGGTCGCTAGTTGGGGCGGAGGCTACACCTTC
CAWVASWGGGYTF
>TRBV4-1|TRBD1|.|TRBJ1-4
TGCGCCAGCAGCCAACGGGACAGGGGGGGAACTAATGAAAAACTGTTTTTT
CASSQRDRGGTNEKLFF
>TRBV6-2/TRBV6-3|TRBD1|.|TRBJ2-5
TGTGCCAGCAGTTACTCACAACAGGGGACCCTTCAAGAGACCCAGTACTTC
CASSYSQQGTLQETQYF
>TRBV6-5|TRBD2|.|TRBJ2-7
TGTGCCAGCAGTTACTCGGCTAGCGGGGACCCCTACGAGCAGTACTTC
CASSYSASGDPYEQYF
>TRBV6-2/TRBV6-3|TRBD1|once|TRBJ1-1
TGTGCCAGCAGGTACAGGGGGGGGACTGAAGCTTTCTTT
CASRYRGGTEAFF
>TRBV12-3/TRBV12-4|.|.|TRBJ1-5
TGTGCCAGCGCGGGGTTGGGGAGTCAGCCCCAGCATTTT
CASAGLGSQPQHF
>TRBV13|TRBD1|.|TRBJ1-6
TGTGCCAGCAGCTTTACCGGACAGGGTACTTCACCCCTCCACTTT
CASSFTGQGTSPLHF
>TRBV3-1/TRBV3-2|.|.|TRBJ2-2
TGTGCCAGCAGCCAAGGGATCGGGGAGCTGTTTTTT
CASSQGIGELFF
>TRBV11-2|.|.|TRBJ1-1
TGTGCCAGCAGCCTGGGAATTGGGCCGTACACTGAAGCTTTCTTT
CASSLGIGPYTEAFF
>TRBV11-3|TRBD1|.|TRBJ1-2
TGTGCCAGCAGCTCTACAGGGGACGGCTACACCTTC
CASSSTGDGYTF
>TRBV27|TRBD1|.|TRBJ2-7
TGTGCCAGGCCTGTTCTAGTTGACAGGGGTTACGAGCAGTACTTC
CARPVLVDRGYEQYF
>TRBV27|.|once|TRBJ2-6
TGTGCCAGCAGTCCCGGTTGGGCTGGGGCCAACGTCCTGACTTTC
CASSPGWAGANVLTF
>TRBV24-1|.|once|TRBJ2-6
TGTGCCACGGACTCTGGGGCCAACGTCCTGACTTTC
CATDSGANVLTF
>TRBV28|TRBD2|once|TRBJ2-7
TGTGCCAGCAGTATGTACCGGGAGGGCTTCGAGCAGTACTTC
CASSMYREGFEQYF
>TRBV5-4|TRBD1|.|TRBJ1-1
TGTGCCAGCAGCTGGGACAGCATGAACACTGAAGCTTTCTTT
CASSWDSMNTEAFF
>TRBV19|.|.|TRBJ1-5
TGTGCCAGTAGCCCTAGACGGTCTTATAGCAATCAGCCCCAGCATTTT
CASSPRRSYSNQPQHF
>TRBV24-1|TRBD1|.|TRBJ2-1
TGTGCCACCTCCCACGGGACAGGGGTAAAGCAGTTCTTC
CATSHGTGVKQFF
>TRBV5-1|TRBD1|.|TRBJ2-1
TGCGCCAGCAGCCCGGGACAGCGAAGCTCCTACAATGAGCAGTTCTTC
CASSPGQRSSYNEQFF
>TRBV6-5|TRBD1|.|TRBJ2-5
TGTGCCAGCAGTTCGGACAGGGGGAGCGAGACCCAGTACTTC
CASSSDRGSETQYF
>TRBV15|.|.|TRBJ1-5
TGTGCCACCAGCAGCGGAGAAGGGGAGCAGCCCCAGCATTTT
CATSSGEGEQPQHF
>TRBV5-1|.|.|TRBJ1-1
TGCGCCAGCAGCTTAAGGACAGACACTGAAGCTTTCTTT
CASSLRTDTEAFF
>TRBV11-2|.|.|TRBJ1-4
TGTGCCAGCAGCTTATTTGCCGCAACTAATGAAAAACTGTTTTTT
CASSLFAATNEKLFF
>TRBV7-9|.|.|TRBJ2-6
TGTGCCAGCAGAGCCCCTCCCCGAAGGGGGTCTGGGGCCAACGTCCTGACTTTC
CASRAPPRRGSGANVLTF
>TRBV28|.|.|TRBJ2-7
TGTGCCAGCAGCAAAGGGTTCGGGGCCGAAAGCTACGAGCAGTACTTC
CASSKGFGAESYEQYF